The clone carrying this T cell receptor (beta chain) was detected only once. Its antigen is still unknown. With V trimmed by 6 bases and J by 5 bases, 11 bases remained unmatched. Germline CDR1 is LGHNT and CDR2 is FRNRAP. The CDR3 has 15 residues. This sample is part of a study of shared clonotypes between healthy human individuals. Study-level findings and limits: Since donors were few, the genetic and exposure-history diversity represented was limited.

Sorted-subset replicate PCRs used 200 ng DNA, 30,000 or so T cell genomes. Sequenced by immunoSEQ multiplex PCR; TCRdb stores in-frame clones only, minus some. The sample lists 190,000 or so clones, about 93% seen once, with around 0.067% in the top ten. The source of this sequence is a woman aged 25 to 39 in good health. Source material: naive CD4+ T cells sorted from blood. Subset given: CD45RA+ positively selected. V gene TRBV12-5 combines with J gene TRBJ2-7, with 9 bases lining up with TRBD1. This CDR3 is CASGGTGTGLDEQYF. Here the CDR3 DNA reads TGTGCTAGTGGGGGGACCGGGACAGGGCTCGACGAGCAGTACTTC.